The 14 T cell receptor beta chains reported below all come from one sample, sequenced in a study of follicular helper T cells after annual influenza vaccination. Some clones are missing from TCRdb's copy, which holds only in-frame ones; the method was immunoSEQ multiplex PCR. This sample has 9,300 or so clones; 65% to 85% occur once, and the top ten carry 1.5% to 1.9%. As for time point: 2015-2016 season, pre-vaccination. This sample comprised CXCR5+ CD38- circulating T follicular helper cells from blood, obtained on the day of influenza vaccination. Subset reported: circulating Tfh, non-naive CD4+CXCR5+PD-1+ (ICOS+CD38+ or ICOS-CD38-). The receptors here all came from an adult who received the influenza vaccine.

This chain uses TRBV5-4 with TRBJ2-7; possibly TRBD2 for D (6 bases). Trimming took 3 bases from V and 6 from J, leaving 16 bases between them. Germline CDR1 is SGHNT and CDR2 is YYREEE (reference sequence). This CDR3 has 14 residues. The CDR3 region is CASSSGLDLSEQYF. Written as DNA, the CDR3 is TGTGCCAGCAGCTCGGGACTCGATCTTAGCGAGCAGTACTTC.

The rearrangement uses TRBV28 and TRBJ1-4; the D gene is possibly TRBD1 (5 bases). This CDR3 spans 16 amino acids. The germline V gene encodes CDR1 MDHEN and CDR2 SYDVKM. With 6 bases removed from V and 0 bases from J, the gap between germline ends came to 14 bases. The CDR3 protein is CASSSRGGTTNEKLFF. DNA of the CDR3: TGTGCCAGCAGCTCTAGGGGCGGTACAACTAATGAAAAACTGTTTTTT.

This clone was detected a few times. This rearrangement joins TRBV7-3 to TRBJ2-3, with D uncertain. CDR3 size: 12 residues. From germline, CDR1 is SGHTA and CDR2 FQGTGA. Trimming cost V 5 bases and J 3 bases, with 6 bases left between them. The CDR3 protein is CASSLDTDTQYF. The CDR3 DNA sequence: TGTGCCAGCAGCCTCGATACAGATACGCAGTATTTT. The whole variable domain, remainder taken from reference TRBV7-3 and TRBJ2-3, is GAGVSQTPSNKVTEKGKYVELRCDPISGHTALYWYRQSLGQGPEFLIYFQGTGAADDSGLPNDRFFAVRPEGSVSTLKIQRTERGDSAVYLCASSLDTDTQYFGPGTRLTVL.

V usage is TRBV28 and J usage is TRBJ2-2, with TRBD1 matching over 9 bases. V was pared by 2 bases and J by 5 bases, with 6 bases of the junction left unmatched. Germline CDR1 and CDR2: MDHEN and SYDVKM. The CDR3 sequence is 16 residues long. CDR3 sequence (DNA): TGTGCCAGCAGTTTAATACAGGGGGCGCGAACCGGGGAGCTGTTTTTT. This gives the protein CASSLIQGARTGELFF.

The CDR3 here is CASSRNGGGTDTQYF. The CDR3 DNA reads TGTGCCAGCAGCCGAAATGGGGGCGGCACAGATACGCAGTATTTT. This rearrangement joins TRBV7-3 to TRBJ2-3; tentatively, D is TRBD1 (6 bases). Germline V gene data show CDR1 as SGHTA and CDR2 as FQGTGA. This CDR3 region has 15 residues. Trimming took off 5 bases at V and 1 base at J, with 13 bases between the two ends.

CDR3 amino acids: CASTGPSSYNSPLHF. In DNA, the CDR3 is TGTGCCAGCACCGGCCCCAGCTCCTATAATTCACCCCTCCACTTT. This chain connects TRBV28 to TRBJ1-6, with unresolved D. CDR3 length: 15 residues. Germline values: CDR1 MDHEN, CDR2 SYDVKM. V lost 7 bases to trimming and J lost 0 bases, with 10 bases between them.

This chain uses TRBV6-5 with TRBJ1-4; 8 nucleotides line up with TRBD1. From germline, CDR1 is MNHEY and CDR2 SVGAGI. Losses at the gene ends were 2 bases for V and 6 bases for J; bases not matched to a gene: 2. The CDR3 is 14 amino acids. The CDR3 DNA is TGTGCCAGCAGTTACGGACAGGGATATGAAAAACTGTTTTTT. Protein sequence: CASSYGQGYEKLFF.

The chain has TRBV28 and TRBJ2-1; 9 positions agree with TRBD2. Germline CDR1 is MDHEN and CDR2 is SYDVKM. The CDR3 runs to 16 residues. The trim removed 7 bases at V and 6 bases at J, leaving 13 bases unmatched. This CDR3 reads CASNGLARGGPNEQFF. CDR3 nucleotide sequence: TGTGCCAGCAACGGACTAGCGCGCGGGGGCCCCAATGAGCAGTTCTTC.

This clone has only one observation. The J gene is TRBJ2-4, the V gene TRBV30; D is ambiguous. Trimming pared 8 bases from V and 0 bases from J, leaving 17 bases between. Germline lookup yields CDR1 GTSNPN and CDR2 SVGIG (reference sequence). The CDR3 is 15 residues long. CDR3 in DNA: TGTGCCCTTGAACTGCCCTCTATAGCCAAAAACATTCAGTACTTC. Translated, it gives CALELPSIAKNIQYF. Full variable domain (missing parts from reference TRBV30 and TRBJ2-4): SQTIHQWPATLVQPVGSPLSLECTVEGTSNPNLYWYRQAAGRGLQLLFYSVGIGQISSEVPQNLSASRPQDRQFILSSKKLLLSDSGFYLCALELPSIAKNIQYFGAGTRLSVL.

The chain is built from TRBV19 and TRBJ2-3; 11 positions match TRBD2. J lost 8 bases, V lost 7 bases, and 26 bases had no gene match. The CDR3 is made up of 20 amino acids. Germline CDR1 LNHDA, CDR2 SQIVND (reference sequence). The CDR3 coding sequence is TGTGCCAGTACCTCATCCCAACCTTTAGCGGGAGGGCCGGCCGTCGCTACGCAGTATTTT. Protein sequence: CASTSSQPLAGGPAVATQYF. Drawing the rest from reference TRBV19 and TRBJ2-3, the complete variable domain is DGGITQSPKYLFRKEGQNVTLSCEQNLNHDAMYWYRQDPGQGLRLIYYSQIVNDFQKGDIAEGYSVSREKKESFPLTVTSAQKNPTAFYLCASTSSQPLAGGPAVATQYFGPGTRLTVL.

This chain joins TRBV5-4 and TRBJ1-1; the D is unclear. Germline V gene data show CDR1 as SGHNT and CDR2 as YYREEE (reference sequence). Trimming took off 6 bases at V and 5 bases at J, with 14 bases between the two ends. The CDR3 totals 13 residues. DNA for the CDR3: TGTGCCAGCAACTTCCAGGTGGGGACTGAAGCTTTCTTT. Residues: CASNFQVGTEAFF.

This sequence joins TRBV18 and TRBJ1-1, with D possibly matching TRBD1 (6 bases). This CDR3 region has 12 residues. Between the trimmed V and J ends, which lost 3 bases and 11 bases, there was a span of 13 bases. Germline loops: CDR1 KGHSH, CDR2 LQKENI. CDR3 loop: CASSPSRTDAFF. The CDR3 nucleotides read TGTGCCAGCTCACCCTCCCGGACAGACGCTTTCTTT.

V gene TRBV28 combines with J gene TRBJ2-3; perhaps TRBD1 as D (6 bases). Trimming left V 2 bases short and J 7 bases short, with 10 bases between. CDR3 length equals 13 residues. Germline CDR1 reads MDHEN; CDR2 reads SYDVKM. CDR3: CASSLNRGYTQYF. The CDR3 DNA is TGTGCCAGCAGTTTAAATAGGGGGTATACGCAGTATTTT.

The chain combines TRBV11-3 with TRBJ1-1; D is uncertain. This CDR3 has 14 residues. CDR1 is SGHNT, CDR2 YENEEA, per germline. V gave up 1 base and J gave up 1 base, with 7 bases separating them. The CDR3 is CASSLGSANTEAFF. In DNA, the CDR3 is TGTGCCAGCAGCTTAGGATCAGCGAACACTGAAGCTTTCTTT. Drawing the rest from reference TRBV11-3 and TRBJ1-1, the complete variable domain is EAGVVQSPRYKIIEKKQPVAFWCNPISGHNTLYWYLQNLGQGPELLIRYENEEAVDDSQLPKDRFSAERLKGVDSTLKIQPAELGDSAVYLCASSLGSANTEAFFGQGTRLTVV.